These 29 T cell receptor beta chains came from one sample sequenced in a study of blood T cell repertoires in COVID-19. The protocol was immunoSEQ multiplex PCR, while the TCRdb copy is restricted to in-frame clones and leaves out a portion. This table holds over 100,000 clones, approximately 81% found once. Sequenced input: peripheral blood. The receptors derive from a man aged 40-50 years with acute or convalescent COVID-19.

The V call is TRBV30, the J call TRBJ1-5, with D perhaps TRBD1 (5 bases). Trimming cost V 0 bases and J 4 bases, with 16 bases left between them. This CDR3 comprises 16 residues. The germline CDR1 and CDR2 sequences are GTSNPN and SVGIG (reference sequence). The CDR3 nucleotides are TGTGCCTGGAGTGTATTAGGGGCAACCGTAAATCAGCCCCAGCATTTT. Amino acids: CAWSVLGATVNQPQHF.

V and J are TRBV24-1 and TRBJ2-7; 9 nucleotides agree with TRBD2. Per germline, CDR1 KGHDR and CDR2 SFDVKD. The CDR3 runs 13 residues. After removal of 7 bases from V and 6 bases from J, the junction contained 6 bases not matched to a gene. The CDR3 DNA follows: TGTGCCACCAGGACTAGCGGTCTAGGCGAGCAGTACTTC. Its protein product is CATRTSGLGEQYF.

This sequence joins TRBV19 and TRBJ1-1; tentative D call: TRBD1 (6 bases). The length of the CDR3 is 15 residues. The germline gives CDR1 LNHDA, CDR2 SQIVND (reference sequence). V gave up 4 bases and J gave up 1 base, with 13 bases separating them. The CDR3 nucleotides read TGTGCCAGTAGTACCACCGGGACACCGAACACTGAAGCTTTCTTT. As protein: CASSTTGTPNTEAFF.

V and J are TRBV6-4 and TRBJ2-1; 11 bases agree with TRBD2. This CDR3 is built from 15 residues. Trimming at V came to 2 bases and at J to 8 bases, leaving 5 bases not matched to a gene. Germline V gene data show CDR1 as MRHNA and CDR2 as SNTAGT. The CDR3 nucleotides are TGTGCCAGCAGTGACACTAGCGGGAGTTTCTATGAGCAGTTCTTC. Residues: CASSDTSGSFYEQFF.

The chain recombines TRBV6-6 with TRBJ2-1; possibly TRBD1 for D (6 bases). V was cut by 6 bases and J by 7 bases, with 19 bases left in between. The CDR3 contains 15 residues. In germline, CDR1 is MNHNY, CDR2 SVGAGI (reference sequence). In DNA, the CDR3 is TGTGCCAGCAGCTTTAACAGGGCTACGGGGAATGAGCAGTTCTTC. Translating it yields CASSFNRATGNEQFF.

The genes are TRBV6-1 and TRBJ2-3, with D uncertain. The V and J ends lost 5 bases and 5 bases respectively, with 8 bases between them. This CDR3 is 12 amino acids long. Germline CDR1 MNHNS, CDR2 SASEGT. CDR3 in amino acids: CASSYTQDTQYF. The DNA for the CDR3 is TGTGCCAGCAGTTATACACAAGATACGCAGTATTTT.

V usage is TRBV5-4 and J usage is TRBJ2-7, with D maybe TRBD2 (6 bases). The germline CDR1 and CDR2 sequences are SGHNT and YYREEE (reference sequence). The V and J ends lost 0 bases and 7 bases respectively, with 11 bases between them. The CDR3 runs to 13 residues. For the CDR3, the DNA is TGTGCCAGCAGCTTGGGAGAAGGGAGGGAGCAGTACTTC. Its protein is CASSLGEGREQYF.

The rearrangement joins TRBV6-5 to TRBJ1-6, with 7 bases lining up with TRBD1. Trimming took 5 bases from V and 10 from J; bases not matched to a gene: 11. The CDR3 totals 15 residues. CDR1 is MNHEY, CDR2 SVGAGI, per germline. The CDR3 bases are TGTGCCAGCAGTCAGGGGGTCGGGGTCGGATCACCCCTCCACTTT. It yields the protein CASSQGVGVGSPLHF.

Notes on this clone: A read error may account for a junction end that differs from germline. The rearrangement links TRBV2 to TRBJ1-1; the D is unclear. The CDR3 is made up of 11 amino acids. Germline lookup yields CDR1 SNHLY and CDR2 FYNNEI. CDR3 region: CASSDRPLAHF. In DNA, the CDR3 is TGTGCCAGCAGTGATCGCCCCCTGGCCCACTTT.

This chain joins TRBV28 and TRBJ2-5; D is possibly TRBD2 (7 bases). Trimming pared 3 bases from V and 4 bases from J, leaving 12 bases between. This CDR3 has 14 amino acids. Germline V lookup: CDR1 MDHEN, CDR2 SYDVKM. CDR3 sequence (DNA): TGTGCCAGCAGTTTGGGGGGGGCGGGAGAGACCCAGTACTTC. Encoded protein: CASSLGGAGETQYF.

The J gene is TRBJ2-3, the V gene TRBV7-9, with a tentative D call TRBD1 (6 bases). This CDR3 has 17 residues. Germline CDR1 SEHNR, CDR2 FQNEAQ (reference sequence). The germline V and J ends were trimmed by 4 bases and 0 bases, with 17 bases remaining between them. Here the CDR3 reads CASSSSRDTISTDTQYF. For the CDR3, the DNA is TGTGCCAGCAGCTCATCCCGGGACACAATTAGCACAGATACGCAGTATTTT.

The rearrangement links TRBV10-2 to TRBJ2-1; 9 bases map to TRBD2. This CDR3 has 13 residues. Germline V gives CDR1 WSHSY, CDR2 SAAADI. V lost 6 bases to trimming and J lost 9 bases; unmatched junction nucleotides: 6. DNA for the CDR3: TGCGCCAGCAGCGCTAGCGGGATTAGTGAGCAGTTCTTC. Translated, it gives CASSASGISEQFF.

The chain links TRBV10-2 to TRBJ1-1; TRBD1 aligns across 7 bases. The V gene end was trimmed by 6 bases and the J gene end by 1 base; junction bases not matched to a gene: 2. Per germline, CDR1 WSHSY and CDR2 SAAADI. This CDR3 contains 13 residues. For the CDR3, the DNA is TGCGCCAGCAGGGACAGGCCGAACACTGAAGCTTTCTTT. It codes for CASRDRPNTEAFF.

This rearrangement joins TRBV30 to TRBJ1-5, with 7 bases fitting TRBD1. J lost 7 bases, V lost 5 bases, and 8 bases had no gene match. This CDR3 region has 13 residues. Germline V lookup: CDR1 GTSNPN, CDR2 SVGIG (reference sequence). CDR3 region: CAWETGRGQPQHF. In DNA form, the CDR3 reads TGTGCCTGGGAGACAGGGAGAGGGCAGCCCCAGCATTTT.

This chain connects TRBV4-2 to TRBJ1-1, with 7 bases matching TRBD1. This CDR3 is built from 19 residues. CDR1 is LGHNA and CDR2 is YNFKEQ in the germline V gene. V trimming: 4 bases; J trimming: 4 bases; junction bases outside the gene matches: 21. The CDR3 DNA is TGTGCCAGCAGCCTACAACAGGCTAGGGGGCAGGGGCAGGGCACTGAAGCTTTCTTT. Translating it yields CASSLQQARGQGQGTEAFF.

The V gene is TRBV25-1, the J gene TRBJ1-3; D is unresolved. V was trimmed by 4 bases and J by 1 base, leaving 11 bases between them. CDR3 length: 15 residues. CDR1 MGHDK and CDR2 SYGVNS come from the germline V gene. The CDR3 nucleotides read TGTGCCAGCAGTGTTGCAGGCCTTTCTGGAAACACCATATATTTT. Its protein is CASSVAGLSGNTIYF.

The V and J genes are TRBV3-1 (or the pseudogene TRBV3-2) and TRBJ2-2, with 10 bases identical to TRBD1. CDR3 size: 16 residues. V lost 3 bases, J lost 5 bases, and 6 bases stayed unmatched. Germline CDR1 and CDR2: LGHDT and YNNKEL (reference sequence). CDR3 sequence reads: CASSQSDRGNTGELFF. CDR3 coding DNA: TGTGCCAGCAGCCAGTCGGACAGGGGGAATACCGGGGAGCTGTTTTTT.

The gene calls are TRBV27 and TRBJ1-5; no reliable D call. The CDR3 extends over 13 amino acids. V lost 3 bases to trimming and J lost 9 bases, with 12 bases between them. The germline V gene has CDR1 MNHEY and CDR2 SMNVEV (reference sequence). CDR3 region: CASSFSSGLPQHF. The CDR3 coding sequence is TGTGCCAGCAGTTTTAGCTCCGGATTGCCCCAGCATTTT.

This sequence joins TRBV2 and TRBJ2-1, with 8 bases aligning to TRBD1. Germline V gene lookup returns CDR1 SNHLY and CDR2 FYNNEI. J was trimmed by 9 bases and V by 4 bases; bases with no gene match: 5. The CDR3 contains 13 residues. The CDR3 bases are TGTGCCAGCAGTGCCACCGGGACAGGTGAGCAGTTCTTC. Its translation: CASSATGTGEQFF.

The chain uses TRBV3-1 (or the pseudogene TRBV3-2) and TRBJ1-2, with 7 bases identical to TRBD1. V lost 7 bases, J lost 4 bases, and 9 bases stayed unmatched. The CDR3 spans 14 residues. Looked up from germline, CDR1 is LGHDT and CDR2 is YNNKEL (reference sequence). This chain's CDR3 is CASILRGRGYGYTF. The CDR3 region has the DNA TGTGCCAGCATCTTGAGGGGGCGCGGCTATGGCTACACCTTC.

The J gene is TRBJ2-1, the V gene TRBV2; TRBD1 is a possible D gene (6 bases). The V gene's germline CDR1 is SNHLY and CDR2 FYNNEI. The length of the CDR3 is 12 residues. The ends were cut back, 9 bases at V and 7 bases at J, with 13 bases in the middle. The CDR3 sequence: CARGQRSNEQFF. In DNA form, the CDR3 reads TGTGCCAGAGGACAGCGAAGTAATGAGCAGTTCTTC.

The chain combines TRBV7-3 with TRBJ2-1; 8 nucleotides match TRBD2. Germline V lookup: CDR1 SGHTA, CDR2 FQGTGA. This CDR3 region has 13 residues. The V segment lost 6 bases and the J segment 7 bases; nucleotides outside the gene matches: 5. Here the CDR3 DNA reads TGTGCCAGCAGTCCCGGGGGGGCTAATGAGCAGTTCTTC. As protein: CASSPGGANEQFF.

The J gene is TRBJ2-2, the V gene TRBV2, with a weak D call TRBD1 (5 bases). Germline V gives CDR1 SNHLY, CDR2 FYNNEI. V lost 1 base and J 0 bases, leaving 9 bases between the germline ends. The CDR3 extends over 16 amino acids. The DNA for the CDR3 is TGTGCCAGCAGTGAAGGGAGACAGCCGAACACCGGGGAGCTGTTTTTT. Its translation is CASSEGRQPNTGELFF.

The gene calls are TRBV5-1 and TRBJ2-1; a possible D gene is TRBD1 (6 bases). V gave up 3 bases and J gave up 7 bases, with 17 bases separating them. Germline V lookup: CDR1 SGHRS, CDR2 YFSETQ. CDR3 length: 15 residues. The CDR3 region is CASSSYRVRMNEQFF. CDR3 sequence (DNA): TGCGCCAGCAGCTCATACAGGGTGCGAATGAATGAGCAGTTCTTC.

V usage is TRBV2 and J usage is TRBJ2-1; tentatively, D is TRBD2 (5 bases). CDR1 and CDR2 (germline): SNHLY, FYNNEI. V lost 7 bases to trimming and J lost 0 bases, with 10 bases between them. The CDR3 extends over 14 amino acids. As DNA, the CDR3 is TGTGCCAGCACTCGGACTTCCTCCTACAATGAGCAGTTCTTC. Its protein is CASTRTSSYNEQFF.

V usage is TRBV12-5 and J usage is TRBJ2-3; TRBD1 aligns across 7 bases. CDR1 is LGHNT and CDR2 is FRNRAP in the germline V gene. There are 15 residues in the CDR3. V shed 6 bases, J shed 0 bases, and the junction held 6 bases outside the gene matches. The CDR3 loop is CASGPGQTSTDTQYF. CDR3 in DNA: TGTGCTAGTGGCCCGGGACAGACTAGCACAGATACGCAGTATTTT.

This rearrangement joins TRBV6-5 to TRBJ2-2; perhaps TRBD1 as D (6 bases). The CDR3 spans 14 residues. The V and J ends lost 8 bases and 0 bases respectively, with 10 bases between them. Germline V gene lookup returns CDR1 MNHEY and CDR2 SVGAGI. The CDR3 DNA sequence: TGTGCCAGCCAGGACAGTACGAACACCGGGGAGCTGTTTTTT. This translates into CASQDSTNTGELFF.

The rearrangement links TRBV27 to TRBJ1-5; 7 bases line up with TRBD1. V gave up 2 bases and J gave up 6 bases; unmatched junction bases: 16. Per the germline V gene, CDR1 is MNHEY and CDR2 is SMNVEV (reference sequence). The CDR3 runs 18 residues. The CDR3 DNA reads TGTGCCAGCAGTTTAAAGGGAAGGGGGACAGCCTTAAGTCAGCCCCAGCATTTT. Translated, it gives CASSLKGRGTALSQPQHF.

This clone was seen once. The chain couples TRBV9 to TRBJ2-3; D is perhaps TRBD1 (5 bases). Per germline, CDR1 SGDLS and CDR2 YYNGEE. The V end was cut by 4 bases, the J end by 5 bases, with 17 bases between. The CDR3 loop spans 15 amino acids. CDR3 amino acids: CASSPNPGPGDTQYF. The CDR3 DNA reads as TGTGCCAGCAGCCCCAACCCAGGGCCCGGAGATACGCAGTATTTT.